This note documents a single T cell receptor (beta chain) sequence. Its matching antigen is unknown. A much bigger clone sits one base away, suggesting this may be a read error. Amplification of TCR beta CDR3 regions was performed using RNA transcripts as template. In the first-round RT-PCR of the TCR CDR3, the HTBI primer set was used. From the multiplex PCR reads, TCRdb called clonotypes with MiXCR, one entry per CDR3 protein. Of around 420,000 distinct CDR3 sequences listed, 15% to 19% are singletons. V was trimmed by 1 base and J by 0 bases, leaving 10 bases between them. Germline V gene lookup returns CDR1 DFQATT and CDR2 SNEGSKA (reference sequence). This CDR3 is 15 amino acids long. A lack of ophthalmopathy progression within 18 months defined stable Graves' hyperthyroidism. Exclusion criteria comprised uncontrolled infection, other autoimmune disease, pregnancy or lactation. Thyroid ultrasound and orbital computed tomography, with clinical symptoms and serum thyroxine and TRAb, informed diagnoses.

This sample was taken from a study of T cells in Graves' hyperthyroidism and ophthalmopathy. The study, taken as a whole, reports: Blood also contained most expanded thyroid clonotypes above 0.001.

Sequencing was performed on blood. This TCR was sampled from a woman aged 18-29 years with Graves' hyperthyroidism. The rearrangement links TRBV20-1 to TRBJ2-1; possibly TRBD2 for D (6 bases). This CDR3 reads CSARAGSNSYNEQFF. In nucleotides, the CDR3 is TGCAGTGCTAGAGCCGGGAGTAACTCCTACAATGAGCAGTTCTTC.